A selection of T cell receptor beta chains follows, all from one sample in a study of blood T cell repertoires in COVID-19. Profiled with immunoSEQ multiplex PCR; TCRdb holds only in-frame clones, not every one. The sample has more than 8,500 clones; under 90% are singletons. The sequenced material came from peripheral blood. All receptors derive from a man aged 65 to 79 with active COVID-19. Each CDR3 is given with its conserved first and last residue. A D gene is named only where the DNA matches it firmly. Size is omitted from some rows. Given values are once, few, many or a class for expanded clones.

v_gene	abundance	len	j_gene	d_gene	CDR3nt	CDR3aa
TRBV6-1	few	16	TRBJ2-5	TRBD2	TGTGCCAGCAGTGAATATGGGAGGGCCGGGCAAGAGACCCAGTACTTC	CASSEYGRAGQETQYF
TRBV7-8	NA	15	TRBJ2-3	TRBD1	TGTGCCAGCAGCGCGGACAGGGGGAGCACAGATACGCAGTATTTT	CASSADRGSTDTQYF
TRBV23-1	NA	19	TRBJ2-6	TRBD1	TGCGCCAGCAGTCAACCTTTTCCAGGGGGTGTCTCTGGGGCCAACGTCCTGACTTTC	CASSQPFPGGVSGANVLTF
TRBV11-2	NA	15	TRBJ1-3	NA	TGTGCCAGCAGCTTAGCAGGCACCATCGGTACCACCATATATTTT	CASSLAGTIGTTIYF
TRBV11-2	NA	15	TRBJ2-7	TRBD2	TGTGCCAGCAGCTCCCGTAGCGGGACCTCCTACGAGCAGTACTTC	CASSSRSGTSYEQYF
TRBV28	NA	18	TRBJ2-7	TRBD2	TGTGCCAGCAGTTTATTGTACCGGCGGGAGGGACTCTCCTACGAGCAGTACTTC	CASSLLYRREGLSYEQYF
TRBV30	NA	13	TRBJ2-3	NA	TGTGCCTGGAGTAGGAGGGAGGCAGATACGCAGTATTTT	CAWSRREADTQYF
TRBV9	NA	16	TRBJ1-1	TRBD1	TGTGCCAGCAGCGTAGCTGGACAGGGAATGAACACTGAAGCTTTCTTT	CASSVAGQGMNTEAFF
TRBV7-2	NA	16	TRBJ2-1	TRBD2	TGTGCCAGCAGCTTGTGGCGCGGGGGAAATGACAATGAGCAGTTCTTC	CASSLWRGGNDNEQFF
TRBV27	NA	13	TRBJ2-7	NA	TGTGCCAGCAGTTTGGGCAGATTCTACGAGCAGTACTTC	CASSLGRFYEQYF
TRBV29-1	NA	13	TRBJ2-7	TRBD2	TGCAGCGTTGACCTAGCGGGAGGGAACGAGCAGTACTTC	CSVDLAGGNEQYF
TRBV7-2	NA	15	TRBJ2-7	TRBD2	TGTGCCAGCAGCCTGGGAGGGAGAAGGGTCTACGAGCAGTACTTC	CASSLGGRRVYEQYF
TRBV19	NA	16	TRBJ2-5	TRBD2	TGTGCCAGTAGTATAAGTCGACTAGCGGGAGTAGAGACCCAGTACTTC	CASSISRLAGVETQYF
TRBV6-1	NA	15	TRBJ2-7	TRBD2	TGTGCCAGCAGTGTAGCGGGAGCTTCCTCCTACGAGCAGTACTTC	CASSVAGASSYEQYF
TRBV28	NA	15	TRBJ2-4	NA	TGTGCCAGCAGTTTGCCAGGGCTAGCCAAAAACATTCAGTACTTC	CASSLPGLAKNIQYF
TRBV29-1	once	10	TRBJ1-1	NA	TGCAGCGTTTCCGAGGCCGGAGCTTTCTTT	CSVSEAGAFF
TRBV6-5	NA	15	TRBJ1-2	NA	TGTGCCAGCAGTTACTCGAGACAGGACGGGGACGGCTACACCTTC	CASSYSRQDGDGYTF
TRBV14	NA	15	TRBJ2-2	NA	TGTGCCAGCAGCCAAGGGGCCCCAGGGTGGAGGGAGCTGTTTTTT	CASSQGAPGWRELFF
TRBV28	NA	17	TRBJ1-2	TRBD1	TGTGCCAGCAGTACGCGACGACAGGGGGTTGGATCGCGGGGCTACACCTTC	CASSTRRQGVGSRGYTF
TRBV6-6	NA	16	TRBJ1-5	TRBD1	TGTGCCAGCAGGGGCCCGGGACAGGGGAACAATCAGCCCCAGCATTTT	CASRGPGQGNNQPQHF
TRBV28	NA	16	TRBJ1-1	NA	TGTGCCAGCAGAGGACCCGAAGGGGTTATTGGCACTGAAGCTTTCTTT	CASRGPEGVIGTEAFF
TRBV19	NA	15	TRBJ2-3	NA	TGTGCCAGCCTTCTAGCTCACAAAGGCACAGATACGCAGTATTTT	CASLLAHKGTDTQYF
TRBV4-2	NA	13	TRBJ2-5	NA	TGTGCCAGCAGCCAAGACAGGGGAGAGACCCAGTACTTC	CASSQDRGETQYF
TRBV7-3	once	13	TRBJ1-1	TRBD1	TGTGCCAGCAGCTCCTCAGGGGGACGTGAAGCTTTCTTT	CASSSSGGREAFF
TRBV9	once	15	TRBJ2-7	TRBD1	TGTGCCAGCAGCGTAGCGACAGGGAATACCTACGAGCAGTACTTC	CASSVATGNTYEQYF
TRBV24-1	NA	14	TRBJ2-7	NA	TGTGCCACCAGTGATTTCGACAGGTATTACGAGCAGTACTTC	CATSDFDRYYEQYF
TRBV29-1	NA	14	TRBJ1-2	NA	TGCAGCGTTGAAGATCTGGGGCGACAGGAAGGCTACACCTTC	CSVEDLGRQEGYTF
TRBV9	NA	14	TRBJ2-5	TRBD1	TGTGCCAGCAGTCAGGACAGGGTGCAAGAGACCCAGTACTTC	CASSQDRVQETQYF
TRBV27	few	17	TRBJ1-5	TRBD1	TGTGCCAGCAGCGGCTTTGCGGGACAGGGAAGCCATCAGCCCCAGCATTTT	CASSGFAGQGSHQPQHF
TRBV7-6	NA	15	TRBJ2-3	TRBD2	TGTGCCAGCCAATCCGGGACTAGCGCGTCAGATACGCAGTATTTT	CASQSGTSASDTQYF
TRBV9	NA	16	TRBJ1-2	TRBD1	TGTGCCAGCAGCCCCAGGACAGGGAGGTTCGGGTATGGCTACACCTTC	CASSPRTGRFGYGYTF
TRBV7-9	once	17	TRBJ2-6	NA	TGTGCCAGCACCCTGGACAACTTGGGCTCTGGGGCCAACGTCCTGACTTTC	CASTLDNLGSGANVLTF
TRBV30	few	15	TRBJ2-2	NA	TGTGCCTGGCAGGAGGGAGGAAAAGACACCGGGGAGCTGTTTTTT	CAWQEGGKDTGELFF
TRBV5-1	NA	14	TRBJ2-1	TRBD2	TGCGCCAGCAGTACTAGCGGGAGTAGCAATGAGCAGTTCTTC	CASSTSGSSNEQFF
TRBV10-3	NA	15	TRBJ1-1	NA	TGTGCCATCACCTCCGACCAGGGGCCGAACACTGAAGCTTTCTTT	CAITSDQGPNTEAFF
TRBV6-5	NA	15	TRBJ1-5	TRBD1	TGTGCCAGCAACCCGACAGGGGTAGGCAATCAGCCCCAGCATTTT	CASNPTGVGNQPQHF
TRBV7-9	few	18	TRBJ2-1	TRBD2	TGTGCCAGCAGCGAAAGACTAGCGGGAGGGAGGGTCTACAATGAGCAGTTCTTC	CASSERLAGGRVYNEQFF
TRBV6-5	NA	14	TRBJ2-3	TRBD2	TGTGCCAGCAGTCCGGGGGGGCCGAGAGATACGCAGTATTTT	CASSPGGPRDTQYF
TRBV18	NA	15	TRBJ2-6	NA	TGTGCCAGCTCAGTAGGGGGCTCTGGGGCCAACGTCCTGACTTTC	CASSVGGSGANVLTF
TRBV15	NA	16	TRBJ1-5	NA	TGTGCCACCAGCAGAGATCATTTGTCTAGCAATCAGCCCCAGCATTTT	CATSRDHLSSNQPQHF
TRBV4-3	few	16	TRBJ2-2	NA	TGCGCCAGCAGCCAAGGTGGGGGCGCGAACACCGGGGAGCTGTTTTTT	CASSQGGGANTGELFF
TRBV18	NA	16	TRBJ1-5	TRBD1	TGTGCCAGCTCACCTCAGGGGGCAGGAGGCAATCAGCCCCAGCATTTT	CASSPQGAGGNQPQHF
TRBV7-2	NA	15	TRBJ1-5	TRBD1	TGTGCCAGCAGCTTAGGGACAGGATGGCATCAGCCCCAGCATTTT	CASSLGTGWHQPQHF
TRBV28	few	18	TRBJ2-5	NA	TGTGCCAGCAGTACGGGGTTCGGGACAAGTCAGTTTCAAGAGACCCAGTACTTC	CASSTGFGTSQFQETQYF
TRBV27	NA	13	TRBJ1-1	NA	TGTGCCAGCAGTTCCTATGGGAACACTGAAGCTTTCTTT	CASSSYGNTEAFF
TRBV4-2	NA	14	TRBJ2-7	NA	TGTGCCAGCAGCCAAGTAAAGGGAACAGGCGAGCAGTACTTC	CASSQVKGTGEQYF
TRBV28	NA	18	TRBJ2-1	NA	TGTGCCAGCAGTCCCCGTAGGCTTCGCCGGAGCTCCTACAATGAGCAGTTCTTC	CASSPRRLRRSSYNEQFF
TRBV11-1	NA	13	TRBJ2-3	TRBD1	TGTGCCAGCAGCCGGACAGGGGTTCGGACGCAGTATTTT	CASSRTGVRTQYF